This TCR beta chain was sequenced in a study of T cells expressing NK-cell markers. Study information: HCMV serostatus: most of the eight sequenced donors positive, one negative.

With regard to this clonotype: Its antigen is currently unknown.

Findings of the study overall: Expanded clones of NKG2C+ T cells had an unclear HCMV specificity.

Germline CDR1 is MNHEY and CDR2 is SVGAGI. The CDR3 totals 14 residues. TCR beta libraries carry UMIs added by 5'RACE template switching. TCRdb reprocessed the 5' RACE reads; each CDR3 protein has one entry and no DNA is given. The sample's table shows about 160,000 distinct CDR3 sequences. The chain carries TRBV6-5 and TRBJ1-2. The sequence came from a man aged 18 to 69 in good health. The sample comprised blood T cells: a sorted CD56 or NKG2C T cell subset, CD4+ or CD8+ T cells, or bulk PBMC T cells (not recorded which). The CDR3 here is CASSYSRIYDGYTF.